The present entry profiles one T cell receptor (beta chain) with its context. A read error may account for a junction end that differs from germline. The data originate from a study of blood T cell repertoires in COVID-19. At the level of the study: COVID-19 samples, acute and convalescent, were from the United States, Italy and Spain. From T cells, B-cell-depleted T cells, or PBMCs came the material, which was cDNA or gDNA.

Per the original data handling: Reference gene primer amplification gave nucleated cell count estimates. This table comes from immunoSEQ multiplex PCR, and its TCRdb copy is limited to in-frame clones, with some not included. D and trimming come from the DNA, and the V and J calls and clone size come from that table. The profile shows 140,000 to 150,000 clones, over 80% of them singletons. The CDR3 extends over 15 amino acids. Germline CDR1 reads LGHNT; CDR2 reads FRNRAP. This receptor was taken from a woman in her 50s with acute or convalescent COVID-19. The sequencing sample was made of peripheral blood. V gene TRBV12-5 combines with J gene TRBJ1-5; D may be TRBD1 (5 bases). CDR3 coding DNA: TGTGCTAGTGCTTTGGGTTCCAGGGTAGGCCAGCCCCAGCATTTT. Its translation: CASALGSRVGQPQHF. The variable domain in full, with the rest retrieved from reference TRBV12-5 and TRBJ1-5, is DARVTQTPRHKVTEMGQEVTMRCQPILGHNTVFWYRQTMMQGLELLAYFRNRAPLDDSGMPKDRFSAEMPDATLATLKIQPSEPRDSAVYFCASALGSRVGQPQHFGDGTRLSIL.